The 3 T cell receptor beta chains below come from one sample, sequenced in a study of T cells after yellow fever vaccination. TCRdb reanalysed the 5' RACE reads using MiXCR and keeps one entry per CDR3 protein. The sample consists of more than 300,000 distinct CDR3 sequences, 3.5% to 4.5% of them appearing once. The material sequenced was PBMCs, taken 15 days after the yellow fever booster vaccination. All receptors come from a man younger than 35 who received the YFV17D yellow fever vaccine.

This clonotype occurred many times. The rearrangement links TRBV6-6 to TRBJ1-1; D is possibly TRBD1 (5 bases). CDR1 and CDR2 from the germline V gene are MNHNY and SVGAGI (reference sequence). The CDR3 runs 13 residues. V gave up 10 bases and J gave up 6 bases, with 18 bases separating them. The CDR3, as DNA: TGTGCCATAGCGCCCTCAGGGTTTGCTGAAGCTTTCTTT. The encoded protein is CAIAPSGFAEAFF.

In this sample, this clonotype turned up many times. The chain couples TRBV7-2 to TRBJ2-3; D uncertain. The CDR3 extends over 13 amino acids. V was shortened by 5 bases and J by 2 bases, with 8 bases between the two germline ends. Germline lookup yields CDR1 SGHTA and CDR2 FQGNSA. The CDR3: CASSPTHTDTQYF. The CDR3 DNA is TGTGCCAGCAGCCCAACCCACACAGATACGCAGTATTTT.

A few counts support this clonotype. The CDR3 nucleotides read TGTGCCATCGGGGGGGGCAGGGACAATGAGCAGTTCTTC. Its translation is CAIGGGRDNEQFF. The chain combines TRBV10-3 with TRBJ2-1; TRBD2 might be the D (7 bases). Germline V gene data show CDR1 as ENHRY and CDR2 as SYGVKD. This CDR3 is 13 amino acids long. V gave up 8 bases and J gave up 5 bases, with 13 bases separating them.